The rows below give T cell receptor beta chains drawn from one sample of a study of T cell responses to AZD1222 COVID-19 vaccine. The method was immunoSEQ multiplex PCR; TCRdb's version includes in-frame clones alone and lacks a portion of them. The sample lists 72,000 or so clones; 90% were seen once. Sequencing was performed on peripheral blood, taken on day 0 of AZD1222 vaccination. These receptors all come from an adult in good health. CDR3s include the opening cysteine and the closing phenylalanine or tryptophan. Each record gives: J gene, clone size, V gene, D gene, CDR3 DNA, CDR3 protein. The D gene is left open where the match is weak. Clone size appears in some rows only: once, few, many, or a class for an expanded clone.

>TRBJ2-5|NA|TRBV18|TRBD1
TGTGCCAGCTCCCGCTCGACAGGGTCCCAAGAGACCCAGTACTTC
CASSRSTGSQETQYF
>TRBJ2-7|NA|TRBV7-9|NA
TGTGCCAGCAGCTTATTTAACGAGCAGTACTTC
CASSLFNEQYF
>TRBJ1-1|NA|TRBV25-1|NA
TGTGCCAGCAGCCCCTCGGTGAACACTGAAGCTTTCTTT
CASSPSVNTEAFF
>TRBJ1-6|NA|TRBV3-1/TRBV3-2|NA
TGTGCCAGCAGCCAAGATAGGAATTCACCCCTCCACTTT
CASSQDRNSPLHF
>TRBJ1-1|once|TRBV18|NA
TGTGCCAGCTCACCACGTCCTGCTGAAGCTTTCTTT
CASSPRPAEAFF
>TRBJ1-6|NA|TRBV7-3|NA
TGTGCCAGCAGCGATTATAATTCACCCCTCCACTTT
CASSDYNSPLHF
>TRBJ2-5|NA|TRBV10-3|NA
TGTGCCATCAGTGAGCAGGGAGAGACCCAGTACTTC
CAISEQGETQYF
>TRBJ1-3|NA|TRBV4-1|NA
TGCGCCAGCAGCCAAGTCGAGGGAGGAAACACCATATATTTT
CASSQVEGGNTIYF
>TRBJ1-1|NA|TRBV27|NA
TGTGCCAGCAGGACCAACACTGAAGCTTTCTTT
CASRTNTEAFF
>TRBJ1-2|NA|TRBV14|NA
TGTGCCAGCAGCCTTGGCGGGGGGAACTATGGCTACACCTTC
CASSLGGGNYGYTF
>TRBJ1-1|NA|TRBV29-1|NA
TGCAGCGTTGCGGGGCCAAACACCGGGCTGAACACTGAAGCTTTCTTT
CSVAGPNTGLNTEAFF
>TRBJ2-3|NA|TRBV10-3|NA
TGTGCCATCAGCGAAACCAGGGGTTACGGCACAGATACGCAGTATTTT
CAISETRGYGTDTQYF
>TRBJ1-1|NA|TRBV5-1|TRBD1
TGCGCCAGCAGATGGGGACAGGGGGGCACTGAAGCTTTCTTT
CASRWGQGGTEAFF
>TRBJ1-1|once|TRBV12-3/TRBV12-4|NA
TGTGCCAGCAGTTTGGGGAGGTTGGCTGAAGCTTTCTTT
CASSLGRLAEAFF
>TRBJ1-1|NA|TRBV7-2|NA
TGTGCCAGCAGGACGGGGGGCTACACTGAAGCTTTCTTT
CASRTGGYTEAFF
>TRBJ1-2|NA|TRBV12-3/TRBV12-4|NA
TGTGCCAGCAGTTTTGGTAGCTTGGATGGCTACACCTTC
CASSFGSLDGYTF
>TRBJ1-2|few|TRBV15|TRBD1
TGTGCCACCAGCCCTCGCCAGACAGGGTATGGCTACACCTTC
CATSPRQTGYGYTF
>TRBJ2-1|NA|TRBV7-9|TRBD1
TGTGCCAGCAGCGGGAGGGACAGGGGGTACAATGAGCAGTTCTTC
CASSGRDRGYNEQFF
>TRBJ2-6|NA|TRBV10-3|NA
TGTGCCGTAGCATCAGCGAGCTCTGGGGCCAACGTCCTGACTTTC
CAVASASSGANVLTF
>TRBJ2-3|NA|TRBV6-6|NA
TGTGCCAGCAGTGAAAGGACAGAACAGTATTTT
CASSERTEQYF
>TRBJ1-1|NA|TRBV6-4|NA
TGTGCCAGCAGCTGGCAGCGGAACACTGAAGCTTTCTTT
CASSWQRNTEAFF
>TRBJ1-5|few|TRBV24-1|TRBD1
TGTGCCACCAGTGAGGGGACAGGGGGTCAGCCCCAGCATTTT
CATSEGTGGQPQHF
>TRBJ1-1|NA|TRBV24-1|NA
TGTGCCACCAGCAACGACAGGAACACTGAAGCTTTCTTT
CATSNDRNTEAFF
>TRBJ1-2|NA|TRBV6-6|NA
TGTGCCAGCAGTTCGGGACCGTATGGCTACACCTTC
CASSSGPYGYTF
>TRBJ1-4|NA|TRBV11-3|NA
TGTGCCAGCAGCTTAAGCCGTTCGGGGTCCACTAATGAAAAACTGTTTTTT
CASSLSRSGSTNEKLFF
>TRBJ1-5|NA|TRBV9|NA
TGTGCCAGCAGCGTATTAGGGAATGGCAATCAGCCCCAGCATTTT
CASSVLGNGNQPQHF
>TRBJ1-1|NA|TRBV11-3|NA
TGTGCCAGCAGCTTGCTACAGGGAACAACTGAAGCTTTCTTT
CASSLLQGTTEAFF
>TRBJ1-1|NA|TRBV3-1/TRBV3-2|NA
TGTGCCAGCAGCCCCGAGGGGCAGAGTGAAGCTTTCTTT
CASSPEGQSEAFF
>TRBJ2-5|NA|TRBV15|NA
TGTGCCACCAGCGGCTGGACGGGAGAGACCCAGTACTTC
CATSGWTGETQYF
>TRBJ2-3|NA|TRBV3-1/TRBV3-2|NA
TGTGCCAGCACGAGGGGGGGCACAGATACGCAGTATTTT
CASTRGGTDTQYF
>TRBJ2-5|NA|TRBV29-1|TRBD1
TGCAGCGTTGTTTATCAGGGGGCGTCTAAGGAGACCCAGTACTTC
CSVVYQGASKETQYF
>TRBJ1-1|once|TRBV6-4|NA
TGTGCCAGCAGTGACACATCGGAGACAGGACTTAGGGGAGCTTTCTTT
CASSDTSETGLRGAFF
>TRBJ2-1|NA|TRBV5-1|NA
TGCGCCAGCAGCTTGGTGGGCAGTGAGCAGTTCTTC
CASSLVGSEQFF
>TRBJ1-5|NA|TRBV10-3|TRBD1
TGTGCCATCAGTGCCGGGACAGGGGATCAGCCCCAGCATTTT
CAISAGTGDQPQHF
>TRBJ1-1|NA|TRBV19|NA
TGTGCCAGTAGAGAACAGGGTACTGAAGCTTTCTTT
CASREQGTEAFF
>TRBJ1-2|NA|TRBV12-3/TRBV12-4|TRBD1
TGTGCCAGCGTAAGGGACAGAGATTATGGCTACACCTTC
CASVRDRDYGYTF
>TRBJ2-3|NA|TRBV9|NA
TGTGCCAGCAGCCCCTTGGGGGGCCTTTCAGATACGCAGTATTTT
CASSPLGGLSDTQYF
>TRBJ2-2|NA|TRBV7-9|NA
TGTGCCAGCAGCTTAGGCAGGGTCGGCACCGGGGAGCTGTTTTTT
CASSLGRVGTGELFF
>TRBJ1-6|NA|TRBV7-3|NA
TGTGCCAGCAGCTTATCAGAGAGGGACACCCTCCACTTT
CASSLSERDTLHF
>TRBJ2-5|NA|TRBV7-8|NA
TGTGCCAGCAGCTTTGGGGAATGGGGCCAAGAGACCCAGTACTTC
CASSFGEWGQETQYF
>TRBJ1-6|NA|TRBV30|TRBD1
TGTGCCTGGATCAATGGGGGGACAGGGAATTCACCCCTCCACTTT
CAWINGGTGNSPLHF